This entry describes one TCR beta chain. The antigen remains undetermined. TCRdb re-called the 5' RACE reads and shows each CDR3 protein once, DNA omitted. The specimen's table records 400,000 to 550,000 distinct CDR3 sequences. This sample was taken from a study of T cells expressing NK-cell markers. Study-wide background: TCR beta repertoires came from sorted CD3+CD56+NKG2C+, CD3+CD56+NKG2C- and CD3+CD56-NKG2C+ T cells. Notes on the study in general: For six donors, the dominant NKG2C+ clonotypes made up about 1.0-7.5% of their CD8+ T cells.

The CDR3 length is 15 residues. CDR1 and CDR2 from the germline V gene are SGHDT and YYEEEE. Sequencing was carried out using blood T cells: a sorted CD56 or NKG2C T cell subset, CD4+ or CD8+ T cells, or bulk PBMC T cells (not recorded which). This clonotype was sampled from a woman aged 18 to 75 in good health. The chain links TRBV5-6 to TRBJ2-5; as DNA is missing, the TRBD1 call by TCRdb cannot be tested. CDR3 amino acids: CASSTDRRWMETQYF.